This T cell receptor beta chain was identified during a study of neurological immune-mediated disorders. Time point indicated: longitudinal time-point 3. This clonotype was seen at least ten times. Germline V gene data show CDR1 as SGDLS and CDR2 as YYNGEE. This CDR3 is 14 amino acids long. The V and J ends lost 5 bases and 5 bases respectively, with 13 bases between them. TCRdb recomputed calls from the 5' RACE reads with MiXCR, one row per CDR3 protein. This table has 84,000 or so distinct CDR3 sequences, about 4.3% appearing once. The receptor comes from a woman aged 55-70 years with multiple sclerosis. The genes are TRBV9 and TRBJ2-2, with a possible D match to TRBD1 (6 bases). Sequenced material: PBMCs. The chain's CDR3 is CASSRIRGTGELFF. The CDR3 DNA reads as TGTGCCAGCAGTCGTATCAGGGGTACCGGGGAGCTGTTTTTT.